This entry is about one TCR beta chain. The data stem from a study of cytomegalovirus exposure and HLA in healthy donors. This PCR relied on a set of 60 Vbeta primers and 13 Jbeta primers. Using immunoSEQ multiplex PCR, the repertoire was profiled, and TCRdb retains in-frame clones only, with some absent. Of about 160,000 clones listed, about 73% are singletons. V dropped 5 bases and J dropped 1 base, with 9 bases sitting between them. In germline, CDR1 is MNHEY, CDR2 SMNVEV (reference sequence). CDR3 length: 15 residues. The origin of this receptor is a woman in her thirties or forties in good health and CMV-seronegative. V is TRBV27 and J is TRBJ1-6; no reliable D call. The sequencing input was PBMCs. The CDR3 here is CASSEDRSYNSPLHF. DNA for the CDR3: TGTGCCAGCAGTGAGGATCGGTCCTATAATTCACCCCTCCACTTT.